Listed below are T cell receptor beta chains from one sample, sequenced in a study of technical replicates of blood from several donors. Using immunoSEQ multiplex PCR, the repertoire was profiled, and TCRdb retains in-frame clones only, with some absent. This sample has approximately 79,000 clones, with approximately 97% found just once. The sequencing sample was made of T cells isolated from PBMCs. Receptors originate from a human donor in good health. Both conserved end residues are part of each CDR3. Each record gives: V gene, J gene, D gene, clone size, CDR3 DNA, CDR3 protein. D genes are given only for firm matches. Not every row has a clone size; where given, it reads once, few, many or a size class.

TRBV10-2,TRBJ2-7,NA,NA,TGCGCCAGCAGTGAGTCGCAAGGAGGGGAGCAGTACTTC,CASSESQGGEQYF
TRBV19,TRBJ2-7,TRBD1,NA,TGTGCCAGTAGTTCGGACAGGGCTTACGAGCAGTACTTC,CASSSDRAYEQYF
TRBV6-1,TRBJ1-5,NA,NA,TGTGCCAGCACCCGACAGATCAATCAGCCCCAGCATTTT,CASTRQINQPQHF
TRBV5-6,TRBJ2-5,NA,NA,TGTGCCAGCAGAAGACTAGATACGGAGACCCAGTACTTC,CASRRLDTETQYF
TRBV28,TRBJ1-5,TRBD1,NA,TGTGCCAGCAGCCGGACTTGGACAGGGATGAGTAATCAGCCCCAGCATTTT,CASSRTWTGMSNQPQHF
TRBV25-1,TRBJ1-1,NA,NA,TGTGCCAGCAGTGAAAACTGGGGGGAGACTGAAGCTTTCTTT,CASSENWGETEAFF
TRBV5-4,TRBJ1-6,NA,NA,TGTGCCAGCAGCTGGACTCCGACAGGTCGGGCCAATTCACCCCTCCACTTT,CASSWTPTGRANSPLHF
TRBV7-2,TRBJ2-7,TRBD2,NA,TGTGCCAGCAGCTTAGGGGCGGGAGGGCCTGCCTACGAGCAGTACTTC,CASSLGAGGPAYEQYF
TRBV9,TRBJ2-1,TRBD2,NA,TGTGCCAGCAGCGTAGTAGCGGGCACCTACAATGAGCAGTTCTTC,CASSVVAGTYNEQFF
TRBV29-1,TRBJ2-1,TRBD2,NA,TGCAGCGCCGTGATACTAGCGGGCCTATACAATGAGCAGTTCTTC,CSAVILAGLYNEQFF
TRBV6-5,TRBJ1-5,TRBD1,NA,TGTGCCAGCAGTTACTCAGGGACAGGGCCAGGTCAGCCCCAGCATTTT,CASSYSGTGPGQPQHF
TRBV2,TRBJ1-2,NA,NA,TGTGCCAGCAGTGAGTCAGATGGCTACACCTTC,CASSESDGYTF
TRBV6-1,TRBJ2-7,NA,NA,TGTGCCAGCAGTGAACTGCGGCCACAGGACTACGAGCAGTACTTC,CASSELRPQDYEQYF
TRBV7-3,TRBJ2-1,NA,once,TGTGCCAGCAGCTTGGGGGGTGAGCAGTTCTTC,CASSLGGEQFF
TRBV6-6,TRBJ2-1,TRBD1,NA,TGTGCCAGCAGTTACTCTCTACAGGGGGACAATGAGCAGTTCTTC,CASSYSLQGDNEQFF
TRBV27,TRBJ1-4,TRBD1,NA,TGTGCCAGCAGTTTATGGCTCGGTGGCCCGGGACAGATTGAAAAACTGTTTTTT,CASSLWLGGPGQIEKLFF
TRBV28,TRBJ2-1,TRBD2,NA,TGTGCCAGCACCCGGACTAGCGGGAGGAATGAGCAGTTCTTC,CASTRTSGRNEQFF
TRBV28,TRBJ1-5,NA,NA,TGTGCCAGCAGTTTATCAGTCAATCAGCCCCAGCATTTT,CASSLSVNQPQHF
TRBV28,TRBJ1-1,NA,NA,TGTGCCAGCAGTTTGGCGGGGCGGAACACTGAAGCTTTCTTT,CASSLAGRNTEAFF
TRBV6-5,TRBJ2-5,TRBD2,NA,TGTGCCAGCAGCCCCGGACTAGCGGGAGCGGCCCAGTACTTC,CASSPGLAGAAQYF
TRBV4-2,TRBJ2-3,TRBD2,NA,TGTGCCAGCAGCGGTAGCGGGGGGAGCACAGATACGCAGTATTTT,CASSGSGGSTDTQYF
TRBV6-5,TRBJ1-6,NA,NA,TGTGCCAGCAGTCTACGACAGAGCTCAAATTCACCCCTCCACTTT,CASSLRQSSNSPLHF
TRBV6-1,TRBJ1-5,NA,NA,TGTGCCAGCAGTCCCCGACAAAGACCTCAGCCCCAGCATTTT,CASSPRQRPQPQHF
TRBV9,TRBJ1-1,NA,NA,TGTGCCAGCAGCGTATCTTGGGACATGAACACTGAAGCTTTCTTT,CASSVSWDMNTEAFF
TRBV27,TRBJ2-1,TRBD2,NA,TGTGCCAGCAGTTTGAGTGCGGGAGGTTCCTACAATGAGCAGTTCTTC,CASSLSAGGSYNEQFF
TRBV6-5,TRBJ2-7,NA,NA,TGTGCCAGCACCCTACGTCCGGCGGGCGAGCAGTACTTC,CASTLRPAGEQYF
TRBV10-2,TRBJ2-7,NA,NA,TGCGCCAGCAATGGGGGGGGGCTCGAGCAGTACTTC,CASNGGGLEQYF
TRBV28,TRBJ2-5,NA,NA,TGTGCCAGCAGTTTCAGGGATGAAGAGACCCAGTACTTC,CASSFRDEETQYF
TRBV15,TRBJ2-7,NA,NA,TGTGCCACCAGCAGATACGGGGTGGGAGAGCAGTACTTC,CATSRYGVGEQYF
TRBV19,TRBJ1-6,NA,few,TGTGCCAGTAGCCCCGGACTTTCACCCCTCCACTTT,CASSPGLSPLHF
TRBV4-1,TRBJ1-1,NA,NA,TGCGCCAGCAGCTTTTGGTGGGAGGAGAACACTGAAGCTTTCTTT,CASSFWWEENTEAFF
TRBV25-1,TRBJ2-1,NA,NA,TGTGCCAGCAGTACAGGGTTGGGTTACAATGAGCAGTTCTTC,CASSTGLGYNEQFF
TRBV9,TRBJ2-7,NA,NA,TGTGCCAGCAGCGTTGGACAGTTGAACGAGCAGTACTTC,CASSVGQLNEQYF
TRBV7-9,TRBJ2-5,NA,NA,TGTGCCAGCAGTCTAACCCCACAGACCCAGTACTTC,CASSLTPQTQYF
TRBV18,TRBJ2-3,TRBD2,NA,TGTGCCAGCTCACAAACTGTACAAGCGGGAGGGTCTTCCACAGATACGCAGTATTTT,CASSQTVQAGGSSTDTQYF